This entry lists 10 T cell receptor beta chains sequenced from one sample in a study of regulatory T cells in long-lasting Graves disease. Investigators prepared the TCR beta libraries by applying iRepertoire HTBI primers and Arm-PCR of CDR3 regions. Each CDR3 protein is one row after TCRdb ran MiXCR on the multiplex PCR reads. Of 350,000 to 450,000 distinct CDR3 sequences listed, under 15% are singletons. Time point: newly diagnosed GD, antithyroid drugs for less than 3 months. PBMC-extracted RNA yielded the TCR library. The data were also submitted as part of a second study, on T cells in Graves' hyperthyroidism and ophthalmopathy.

This material consisted of peripheral blood mononuclear cells (PBMCs), taken at new diagnosis, from a patient treated with antithyroid drugs. The receptors come from a woman aged 25-40 years with Graves disease.

There are a few counts of this clonotype. A much larger clone differs from this one at a single base, so this may be a read error. The chain uses TRBV18 and TRBJ2-3; D ambiguous. The DNA end favors TRBJ2-5, so the J call may be wrong. CDR1 and CDR2 (germline): KGHSH, LQKENI. This CDR3 has 14 amino acids. The CDR3 spells CASSPGRLRETQYF. The CDR3 coding sequence is TGTGCCAGCTCACCAGGCAGGCTCCGAGAGACCCAGTACTTC.

This clonotype was detected many times. The chain couples TRBV7-9 to TRBJ2-7; 8 bases match TRBD2. Trimming removed 6 bases from V and 0 bases from J; junction bases left unmatched: 10. The length of the CDR3 is 16 residues. Germline V gene lookup returns CDR1 SEHNR and CDR2 FQNEAQ (reference sequence). The CDR3 protein is CASSSSAGAHSYEQYF. Here the CDR3 DNA reads TGTGCCAGCAGTTCCTCAGCGGGAGCCCACTCCTACGAGCAGTACTTC. Looking up the rest from reference TRBV7-9 and TRBJ2-7 gives the full variable domain: DTGVSQNPRHKITKRGQNVTFRCDPISEHNRLYWYRQTLGQGPEFLTYFQNEAQLEKSRLLSDRFSAERPKGSFSTLEIQRTEQGDSAMYLCASSSSAGAHSYEQYFGPGTRLTVT.

This clonotype was observed many times. This chain connects TRBV28 to TRBJ2-1; maybe TRBD1 (6 bases). Per the germline V gene, CDR1 is MDHEN and CDR2 is SYDVKM. Trimming left V 4 bases short and J 5 bases short, with 12 bases between. The CDR3 contains 14 residues. DNA of the CDR3: TGTGCCAGCAGTTCGGGACAAACGAACAATGAGCAGTTCTTC. It specifies CASSSGQTNNEQFF.

This clonotype was observed at least ten times. V usage is TRBV2 and J usage is TRBJ1-4; D is undetermined. There are 10 residues in the CDR3. Germline V lookup: CDR1 SNHLY, CDR2 FYNNEI. Trimming left V 5 bases short and J 5 bases short, with 0 bases between. CDR3 sequence reads: CASSNEKLFF. CDR3 nucleotides: TGTGCCAGCAGTAATGAAAAACTGTTTTTT. Filled out from reference TRBV2 and TRBJ1-4, the complete variable domain reads EPEVTQTPSHQVTQMGQEVILRCVPISNHLYFYWYRQILGQKVEFLVSFYNNEISEKSEIFDDQFSVERPDGSNFTLKIRSTKLEDSAMYFCASSNEKLFFGSGTQLSVL.

This chain links TRBV14 with TRBJ1-4; TRBD1 is a possible D gene (5 bases). The CDR3 runs to 15 residues. CDR1 is SGHDN, CDR2 FVKESK, per germline. Trimming shortened V by 0 bases and J by 8 bases, and 13 bases separated the two germline ends. CDR3 region: CASSQDLGDGEKLFF. Here the CDR3 DNA reads TGTGCCAGCAGCCAAGATCTGGGGGACGGCGAAAAACTGTTTTTT.

The rearrangement links TRBV24-1 to TRBJ1-1; TRBD1 is a possible D gene (5 bases). The ends were cut back, 8 bases at V and 5 bases at J, with 14 bases in the middle. The CDR3 totals 13 residues. Germline V gene lookup returns CDR1 KGHDR and CDR2 SFDVKD. CDR3 DNA: TGTGCCACCATGCGCAGGGAAGGAACTGAAGCTTTCTTT. The encoded protein is CATMRREGTEAFF.

A word on this clonotype: This may be a read error: a much more frequent sequence differs by one nucleotide. V and J are TRBV20-1 and TRBJ2-2; the match to TRBD1 covers 9 bases. CDR1 DFQATT and CDR2 SNEGSKA come from the germline V gene (reference sequence). CDR3 length equals 17 residues. The chain's CDR3 is CNARDPSTGGDTGELFF. CDR3 in DNA: TGCAATGCTAGAGATCCCTCGACAGGGGGAGATACCGGGGAGCTGTTTTTT.

This clonotype was recorded at least ten times. This chain connects TRBV7-3 to TRBJ2-2, with D hard to call. CDR1 is SGHTA, CDR2 FQGTGA, per germline. The V end was cut by 10 bases, the J end by 5 bases, with 8 bases between. The CDR3 loop spans 11 amino acids. CDR3 bases: TGTGCCATTGAGAGAACCGGGGAGCTGTTTTTT. Translation gives CAIERTGELFF. Full variable domain (remainder filled in from reference TRBV7-3 and TRBJ2-2): GAGVSQTPSNKVTEKGKYVELRCDPISGHTALYWYRQSLGQGPEFLIYFQGTGAADDSGLPNDRFFAVRPEGSVSTLKIQRTERGDSAVYLCAIERTGELFFGEGSRLTVL.

Many counts were recorded for this clonotype. The rearrangement links TRBV28 to TRBJ2-6; the D is unclear. Germline V gene sequence: CDR1 MDHEN, CDR2 SYDVKM. Between the trimmed V and J ends, which lost 7 bases and 1 base, there was a span of 5 bases. The CDR3 is 13 amino acids. The chain's CDR3 is CASMISGANVLTF. Here the CDR3 DNA reads TGTGCCAGCATGATATCTGGGGCCAACGTCCTGACTTTC.

The chain joins TRBV18 to TRBJ2-1; D is ambiguous. Trimming left V 0 bases short and J 0 bases short, with 6 bases between. This CDR3 region has 15 residues. Germline CDR1 is KGHSH and CDR2 is LQKENI. CDR3 protein: CASSPPVSSYNEQFF. The CDR3 DNA reads TGTGCCAGCTCACCACCGGTAAGCTCCTACAATGAGCAGTTCTTC.